This T cell receptor beta chain comes out of a study of identifying expanded T cells in peripheral blood. TCRdb keeps only in-frame clones here, not all; method: immunoSEQ multiplex PCR. The table shows about 58,000 clones, with roughly nine tenths occurring only once. Germline V gene data show CDR1 as MGHDK and CDR2 as SYGVNS. CDR3 size: 13 residues. As concerns this clone: At one end, the junction sequence differs from germline, possibly due to a read error.

The sequencing input was blood. This TCR was sampled from a person aged 18-69 years in good health. V is TRBV25-1 and J is TRBJ2-1; 8 bases are a match to TRBD1. The CDR3 DNA reads TGTGCCAGCAGCGCATACGATCAGGGGGCGCAGGTCTTC. It specifies CASSAYDQGAQVF. Together with reference TRBV25-1 and TRBJ2-1, the CDR3 gives the full variable domain: EADIYQTPRYLVIGTGKKITLECSQTMGHDKMYWYQQDPGMELHLIHYSYGVNSTEKGDLSSESTVSRIRTEHFPLTLESARPSHTSQYLCASSAYDQGAQVFGPGTRLTVL.